This T cell receptor (beta chain) was captured in a study of T cell repertoires in cytomegalovirus infection. TCRdb used MiXCR to reprocess the reads, holding one entry per CDR3 protein. The table has fewer than 550,000 distinct CDR3 sequences, 26% seen once. The CDR3 length is 16 residues. Germline lookup yields CDR1 LNHDA and CDR2 SQIVND (reference sequence). The ends were cut back, 6 bases at V and 4 bases at J, with 18 bases in the middle. Sequencing was performed on PBMCs. This chain links TRBV19 with TRBJ2-2; D may be TRBD1 or TRBD2 (5 bases each). The receptor was derived from a human donor in good health (CMV status not recorded). Some clones in this sample may be carry-over from other donors' samples. The CDR3 DNA sequence: TGTGCCAGTAGGATACGGGGACCAAGAGGCACCGGGGAGCTGTTTTTT. Protein sequence: CASRIRGPRGTGELFF.